This TCR beta chain stems from a study of T cell responses to AZD1222 COVID-19 vaccine. The wider study: Second doses that came at about 4 or about 12 weeks were put together.

Study-level points and caveats: White British ancestry dominated among donors, who included more females, and clonal diversity was possibly underestimated. Spike-specific TCR repertoires showed rising breadth and depth after two AZD1222 doses.

TCRdb keeps only in-frame clones here, not all; method: immunoSEQ multiplex PCR. The table includes 150,000 to 200,000 clones, 92% detected once. On this clone itself: Antigen specificity is unknown.

Germline V gene lookup returns CDR1 SGHDN and CDR2 FVKESK. The germline V and J ends were trimmed by 4 bases and 6 bases, with 16 bases remaining between them. The CDR3 loop spans 14 amino acids. The chain uses TRBV14 and TRBJ2-7; maybe TRBD2 (7 bases). The sequence was collected from an adult in good health. The specimen was peripheral blood, collected on day 0 of AZD1222 vaccination. The CDR3 DNA follows: TGTGCCAGCAGCCGCGCCGGGGGAGGGGGCGAGCAGTACTTC. Translated: CASSRAGGGGEQYF.